Listed here is a single TCR beta chain. This clone was observed once. Its antigen is not yet known. Nothing much larger sits one base from this clone, and base qualities are not available. The data stem from a study of T cell responses to AZD1222 COVID-19 vaccine (dated by TCRdb to about 2021). For the study in its entirety: AZD1222 recipients given second doses at about 4 weeks or at about 12 weeks were pooled, since spike-specific TCR depth and breadth were not found to differ between the two schedules. TCR sequencing was performed for 230 to 250 trial participants, of whom approximately 200 were given two doses of AZD1222 and around 25 were given two doses of MenACWY control vaccine. Trial participants were enrolled into age subgroups of 18-55, 56-69 and 70-plus years, which contained 148, 28 and 57 TCR-sequenced participants, respectively.

From the cysteine through the phenylalanine, the CDR3 covers 14 amino acids. Only the CDR3 DNA stays, 42 bases, in frame from base 1. V ends up 5 bases short and J 8 bases short, with an unmatched junction base count of 10. As encoded in the germline V gene (reference sequence), CDR1 is SEHNR while CDR2 is FQNEAQ. The sample's time point label, decoded: baseline before first vaccination. Vaccinee samples were obtained from the UK trials COV001 and COV002, which included a single-blind randomized controlled phase 2/3 trial of AZD1222 (ChAdOx1 nCoV-19) in healthy adults. For TCRbeta chain sequencing, PBMC samples were collected from trial participants at day 0 and at day 28 after the second dose. The CDR3 regions of human TCRbeta chains were analyzed by immunosequencing. In the paper's pipeline: TCRs in the repertoires were matched against a reference library of SARS-CoV-2-specific TCRs that had been generated with the MIRA antigen-specificity platform. Breadth was defined as the fraction of unique TCRs that were SARS-CoV-2-associated. Depth was defined as the fraction of total T cells that were SARS-CoV-2-associated. Using the MIRA data, each spike-specific TCR was mapped to the spike region that the TCR reacts to and placed in a CD4 or CD8 class. Log10-transformed breadth and depth values were compared by one-way ANOVA with Sidak's multiple comparisons tests. TCRdb took over this immuneACCESS table, retaining in-frame rearrangements with V and J assigned. Such tables are incomplete; in checked studies, under half of the missing clones stem from an unresolved V gene, and the remainder is unexplained. D and trimming come from the DNA, and the V and J calls and clone size come from that table. This sample gives approximately 110,000 clones in total; around 92% of them show up just once. The ten largest clones add up to approximately 4.2% of the sample.

Findings and caveats that apply to the study as a whole: Reportedly, almost half of the unique spike-specific TCRs recognized epitopes lying outside the regions that are mutated in the B.1.351 and B.1.1.7 variants. Most participants were white British and females outnumbered males, and the authors suggested that clonal diversity may have been underestimated. Conclusions about previously exposed vaccinees are limited because only six or seven AZD1222 recipients were SARS-CoV-2 seropositive at baseline. The whole spike protein was spanned by vaccine-associated CD4 TCRs, and dominant responses were seen in regions 160-218 and 743-854. After two AZD1222 doses, both the breadth and the depth of spike-specific TCRs were significantly higher than at day 0 and than in MenACWY recipients. The 56-69-year group was small, and its depth increase did not reach significance, likely because of low power. No day 14 peak-response samples were available, so repertoires were characterized only after the peak T cell response.

The source was peripheral blood, collected on day 0 of AZD1222 vaccination. The receptor comes from an adult in good health. Recombination connected TRBV7-9 to TRBJ1-2, with TRBD1 identical over 8 junction bases. This receptor carries the CDR3 CASSRLGQGGGYTF. In nucleotides, the sequence is TGTGCCAGCAGCCGCCTCGGACAGGGCGGCGGCTACACCTTC.